The present TCR beta chain was sequenced within a study of cytomegalovirus exposure and HLA in healthy donors. Study results and caveats: Links to common viral pathogens appeared, in a later analysis, for several of the most significant clusters. There were some 150 TCR beta chains listed as cytomegalovirus-associated.

The CDR3 consists of 14 residues. CDR1 is SGHTA, CDR2 FQGTGA, per germline. PCR primers comprised 60 Vbeta and 13 Jbeta primers. The data were produced by immunoSEQ multiplex PCR, yet TCRdb's version contains in-frame clones alone and is incomplete. The table lists some 130,000 clones, over 60% of them singletons. Concerning this clone itself: The antigen remains unidentified. Germline and junction disagree at one end, which may indicate a read error.

V and J are TRBV7-3 and TRBJ2-2, with D perhaps matching TRBD2 (5 bases). Source material: PBMCs. The sequence came from a female donor in good health and CMV-seropositive. The CDR3 is CASSLRQLLGEPFF. CDR3 DNA sequence: TGTGCCAGCAGCTTAAGGCAGCTTCTCGGGGAGCCGTTTTTT.